The rows below give T cell receptor beta chains drawn from one sample of a study of metastatic and nonmetastatic thyroid tumors. TCRdb re-analyzed the PCR reads using MiXCR. The top ten hold about 3.9% of the sample, which has about 53,000 clones, 20% seen once. The sequenced material came from blood. These receptors all stem from a female donor with papillary thyroid cancer or a benign thyroid nodule (not recorded which). Some clones in this sample may be carry-over from other donors' samples. Both conserved end residues are part of each CDR3. The order of the fields is D gene, V gene, J gene, clone size, CDR3 protein, CDR3 DNA. The D gene is left open where the match is weak. Where a row states a size, it is once, few, many or the class of an expanded clone; other rows omit it.

TRBD2,TRBV6-1,TRBJ2-7,many,CASSLAGGPYYEQYF,TGTGCCAGCAGTTTAGCGGGAGGGCCTTATTACGAGCAGTACTTC
NA,TRBV27,TRBJ2-5,many,CASRTRTGLGAQYF,TGTGCCAGCAGGACGCGAACCGGGCTAGGGGCCCAGTACTTC
NA,TRBV6-1,TRBJ2-7,NA,CASSHTGKPYEQYF,TGTGCCAGCAGTCATACAGGGAAGCCCTACGAGCAGTACTTC
NA,TRBV4-1,TRBJ1-3,many,CASSQDWQLSGNTIYF,TGCGCCAGCAGCCAAGACTGGCAGCTCTCTGGAAACACCATATATTTT
TRBD1,TRBV6-2/TRBV6-3,TRBJ1-6,few,CASSFSGGGTHNSPLHF,TGTGCCAGCAGTTTCTCAGGGGGCGGTACGCATAATTCACCCCTCCACTTT
TRBD1,TRBV7-9,TRBJ1-4,many,CASRLTGGREKLFF,TGTGCCAGCAGACTAACAGGGGGGCGCGAAAAACTGTTTTTT
NA,TRBV29-1,TRBJ2-4,many,CSVDRISPSLKNIQYF,TGCAGCGTTGATAGGATTTCCCCCAGCTTGAAAAACATTCAGTACTTC
NA,TRBV28,TRBJ2-2,few,CASSLRDKTGELFF,TGTGCCAGCAGTCTCCGGGACAAGACCGGGGAGCTGTTTTTT
NA,TRBV14,TRBJ2-7,many,CASSPAHYEQYF,TGTGCCAGCAGCCCCGCCCACTACGAGCAGTACTTC
NA,TRBV28,TRBJ2-7,NA,CASSFLDDHYEQYF,TGTGCCAGCAGTTTCCTGGACGATCATTACGAGCAGTACTTC
NA,TRBV9,TRBJ2-2,many,CASSVALAPTGELFF,TGTGCCAGCAGCGTAGCTCTCGCACCAACCGGGGAGCTGTTTTTT
NA,TRBV4-1,TRBJ2-2,many,CASSQEGKGNTGELFF,TGCGCCAGCAGCCAAGAAGGGAAAGGAAACACCGGGGAGCTGTTTTTT
TRBD2,TRBV24-1,TRBJ2-3,many,CATSGSAGGPDTQYF,TGTGCCACCAGTGGCTCAGCGGGAGGGCCAGATACGCAGTATTTT
NA,TRBV5-1,TRBJ2-7,NA,CASSLGIAPLEQYF,TGCGCCAGCAGCTTGGGGATAGCTCCTCTCGAGCAGTACTTC